These T cell receptor beta chains were read from a single sample in a study of blood T cell repertoires in COVID-19. Sequenced by immunoSEQ multiplex PCR; TCRdb stores in-frame clones only, minus some. The sample consists of 65,000 to 95,000 clones, over 85% of them appearing once. The specimen was peripheral blood. These receptors were taken from a man between 50 and 59 years old with active COVID-19. The CDR3 runs from the conserved cysteine through the conserved F or W. The D gene is left open where the match is weak. Size tells how often a clone was seen (once, few, many) or the class of an expanded clone, and some rows leave it out.

j_gene: TRBJ2-1
d_gene: NA
abundance: NA
v_gene: TRBV6-6
len: 16
CDR3aa: CASSYSGGASYNEQFF
CDR3nt: TGTGCCAGCAGTTACTCTGGCGGAGCCTCCTACAATGAGCAGTTCTTC

j_gene: TRBJ1-6
d_gene: NA
abundance: NA
v_gene: TRBV6-6
len: 15
CDR3aa: CASSSPHRDNSPLHF
CDR3nt: TGTGCCAGCAGTTCGCCACATCGGGATAATTCACCCCTCCACTTT

j_gene: TRBJ1-1
d_gene: NA
abundance: NA
v_gene: TRBV4-3
len: 18
CDR3aa: CASSQEATGTSGGTEAFF
CDR3nt: TGCGCCAGCAGCCAAGAGGCAACAGGGACGAGTGGTGGGACTGAAGCTTTCTTT

j_gene: TRBJ2-2
d_gene: TRBD2
abundance: many
v_gene: TRBV6-5
len: 14
CDR3aa: CATLAGSNTGELFF
CDR3nt: TGTGCCACCCTAGCGGGGTCGAACACCGGGGAGCTGTTTTTT

j_gene: TRBJ1-2
d_gene: NA
abundance: NA
v_gene: TRBV14
len: 14
CDR3aa: CASSRGPLGYGYTF
CDR3nt: TGTGCCAGCAGCCGCGGTCCCCTCGGATATGGCTACACCTTC

j_gene: TRBJ2-7
d_gene: TRBD1
abundance: NA
v_gene: TRBV19
len: 16
CDR3aa: CASTPNSGTGGNEQYF
CDR3nt: TGTGCCAGTACCCCAAACTCCGGGACAGGGGGCAACGAGCAGTACTTC

j_gene: TRBJ1-3
d_gene: NA
abundance: NA
v_gene: TRBV4-3
len: 15
CDR3aa: CASSQERQYRGTIYF
CDR3nt: TGCGCCAGCAGCCAAGAACGACAATACCGGGGCACCATATATTTT

j_gene: TRBJ1-1
d_gene: NA
abundance: few
v_gene: TRBV7-9
len: 11
CDR3aa: CASSYSAEAFF
CDR3nt: TGTGCCAGCAGCTATAGTGCTGAAGCTTTCTTT

j_gene: TRBJ1-2
d_gene: NA
abundance: NA
v_gene: TRBV5-6
len: 14
CDR3aa: CASSSGRGLYGYTF
CDR3nt: TGTGCCAGCAGCTCGGGGCGGGGGCTCTATGGCTACACCTTC

j_gene: TRBJ2-3
d_gene: NA
abundance: NA
v_gene: TRBV7-9
len: 18
CDR3aa: CASSSKQRQVEITDTQYF
CDR3nt: TGTGCCAGCAGCTCCAAACAGCGACAGGTGGAGATCACAGATACGCAGTATTTT

j_gene: TRBJ2-3
d_gene: TRBD2
abundance: NA
v_gene: TRBV28
len: 15
CDR3aa: CASTKTSGFTDTQYF
CDR3nt: TGTGCCAGCACCAAAACTAGCGGCTTCACAGATACGCAGTATTTT

j_gene: TRBJ2-7
d_gene: NA
abundance: once
v_gene: TRBV4-1
len: 14
CDR3aa: CASSQVPGRYEQYF
CDR3nt: TGCGCCAGCAGCCAAGTACCAGGGAGGTACGAGCAGTACTTC

j_gene: TRBJ2-3
d_gene: NA
abundance: NA
v_gene: TRBV6-5
len: 14
CDR3aa: CASSVHRASDTQYF
CDR3nt: TGTGCCAGCAGCGTACACAGGGCCTCAGATACGCAGTATTTT

j_gene: TRBJ1-5
d_gene: TRBD1
abundance: once
v_gene: TRBV19
len: 15
CDR3aa: CASSVQGAGNQPQHF
CDR3nt: TGTGCCAGTAGTGTCCAGGGGGCTGGCAATCAGCCCCAGCATTTT

j_gene: TRBJ2-7
d_gene: TRBD1
abundance: NA
v_gene: TRBV27
len: 12
CDR3aa: CASRGQGYEQYF
CDR3nt: TGTGCCAGCAGGGGACAGGGCTACGAGCAGTACTTC

j_gene: TRBJ2-3
d_gene: TRBD2
abundance: NA
v_gene: TRBV9
len: 15
CDR3aa: CASSSTSASTDTQYF
CDR3nt: TGTGCCAGCAGCTCCACTAGCGCATCCACAGATACGCAGTATTTT

j_gene: TRBJ1-3
d_gene: TRBD1
abundance: NA
v_gene: TRBV12-5
len: 14
CDR3aa: CASGSRGLGNTIYF
CDR3nt: TGTGCTAGTGGTTCCAGGGGGCTCGGAAACACCATATATTTT

j_gene: TRBJ1-4
d_gene: TRBD1
abundance: NA
v_gene: TRBV27
len: 14
CDR3aa: CASSLQGAGEKLFF
CDR3nt: TGTGCCAGCAGTCTACAGGGGGCTGGGGAAAAACTGTTTTTT

j_gene: TRBJ1-2
d_gene: TRBD1
abundance: NA
v_gene: TRBV19
len: 17
CDR3aa: CASSPTGQLLLNYGYTF
CDR3nt: TGTGCCAGTAGTCCAACGGGACAGCTACTTCTAAACTATGGCTACACCTTC

j_gene: TRBJ1-1
d_gene: NA
abundance: NA
v_gene: TRBV6-5
len: 13
CDR3aa: CASSRTDRIEAFF
CDR3nt: TGTGCCAGCAGTAGGACAGACCGTATTGAAGCTTTCTTT

j_gene: TRBJ2-2
d_gene: TRBD2
abundance: NA
v_gene: TRBV6-4
len: 14
CDR3aa: CASSSSGEDGELFF
CDR3nt: TGTGCCAGCAGTTCGAGCGGGGAGGACGGGGAGCTGTTTTTT

j_gene: TRBJ1-3
d_gene: TRBD1
abundance: few
v_gene: TRBV3-1/TRBV3-2
len: 15
CDR3aa: CASSQETGLGNTIYF
CDR3nt: TGTGCCAGCAGCCAAGAGACAGGGCTAGGAAACACCATATATTTT

j_gene: TRBJ2-7
d_gene: NA
abundance: NA
v_gene: TRBV28
len: 16
CDR3aa: CASSQSSGGSSYEQYF
CDR3nt: TGTGCCAGCAGTCAATCGTCAGGGGGGAGCTCCTACGAGCAGTACTTC

j_gene: TRBJ1-2
d_gene: NA
abundance: NA
v_gene: TRBV11-3
len: 12
CDR3aa: CASSGASGVYTF
CDR3nt: TGTGCCAGCAGCGGAGCCTCCGGAGTTTACACCTTC

j_gene: TRBJ2-7
d_gene: TRBD1
abundance: NA
v_gene: TRBV25-1
len: 17
CDR3aa: CASSSGTGGFSSYEQYF
CDR3nt: TGTGCCAGCAGTTCCGGGACAGGAGGCTTCAGCTCCTACGAGCAGTACTTC

j_gene: TRBJ2-1
d_gene: NA
abundance: NA
v_gene: TRBV7-9
len: 16
CDR3aa: CASSPRSATPGDEQFF
CDR3nt: TGTGCCAGCAGCCCACGATCGGCTACCCCGGGGGATGAGCAGTTCTTC